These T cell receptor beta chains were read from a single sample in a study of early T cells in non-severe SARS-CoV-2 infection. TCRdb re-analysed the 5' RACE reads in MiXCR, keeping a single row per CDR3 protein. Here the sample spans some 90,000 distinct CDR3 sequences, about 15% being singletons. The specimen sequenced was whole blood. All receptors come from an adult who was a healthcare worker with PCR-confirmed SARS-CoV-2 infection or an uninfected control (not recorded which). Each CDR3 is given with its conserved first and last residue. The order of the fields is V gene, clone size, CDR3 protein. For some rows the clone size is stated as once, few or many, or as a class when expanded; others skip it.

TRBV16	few	CASSHETGPSEFFTDTQYF
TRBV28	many	CASSTRSGSTSYGYTF
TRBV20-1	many	CSAYRDSTLSPLHF
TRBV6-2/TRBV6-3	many	CATPPQGEQPQHF
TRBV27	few	CASSLYEQYF
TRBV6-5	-	CASSYSLTSLINCGYTF
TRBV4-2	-	CASSQDLSRSTEAFF
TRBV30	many	CACTKGQGNTEAFF
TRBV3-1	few	CASSQTSGRRPNSPLHF
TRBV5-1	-	CASSHGQISSYEQYF